These 24 T cell receptor beta chains originate from one sample sequenced in a study of blood T cell repertoires in COVID-19. TCRdb's table, derived via immunoSEQ multiplex PCR, lists solely in-frame clones and lacks some. This table holds approximately 200,000 clones, about 81% found once. Sequencing input: peripheral blood. The receptor set was obtained from a woman older than 75 with COVID-19, enrolled during active disease.

This chain links TRBV29-1 with TRBJ1-1, with TRBD1 matching 9 bases. In germline, CDR1 is SQVTM, CDR2 ANQGSEA. Trimming took 4 bases from V and 0 from J; bases not matched to a gene: 9. This CDR3 region has 16 residues. The CDR3 bases are TGCAGCGTTGGTGGACAGGGGACAATCATGAACACTGAAGCTTTCTTT. Encoded protein: CSVGGQGTIMNTEAFF.

The chain uses TRBV11-3 and TRBJ2-3; no definite D call. CDR1 SGHNT and CDR2 YENEEA come from the germline V gene. V shed 5 bases and J shed 1 base, with 16 bases lying between them. This CDR3 comprises 16 residues. The CDR3 loop reads CASSPSTAAGTDTQYF. Written as DNA, the CDR3 is TGTGCCAGCAGCCCCTCGACGGCGGCTGGCACAGATACGCAGTATTTT.

J is TRBJ2-5 and V is TRBV5-1; the D is unclear. Trimming shortened V by 2 bases and J by 2 bases, and 16 bases separated the two germline ends. The CDR3 has 16 residues. Germline V gene data show CDR1 as SGHRS and CDR2 as YFSETQ. The CDR3 protein is CASSFLASSVQETQYF. CDR3 bases: TGCGCCAGCAGCTTCTTGGCCTCCAGCGTACAAGAGACCCAGTACTTC.

The chain joins TRBV19 to TRBJ1-4; 7 bases agree with TRBD1. Trimming took 5 bases from V and 0 from J; bases not matched to a gene: 3. This CDR3 is built from 15 residues. Germline CDR1 is LNHDA and CDR2 is SQIVND (reference sequence). For the CDR3, the DNA is TGTGCCAGTAGTGCCAGGGGGGCAACTAATGAAAAACTGTTTTTT. This sequence encodes CASSARGATNEKLFF.

This chain uses TRBV19 with TRBJ2-2; 9 bases agree with TRBD1. The CDR3 is 13 amino acids. After removal of 10 bases from V and 5 bases from J, the junction contained 5 bases not matched to a gene. Germline CDR1 and CDR2: LNHDA and SQIVND (reference sequence). Here the CDR3 reads CATDRGRTGELFF. DNA for the CDR3: TGTGCCACCGACAGGGGGAGGACCGGGGAGCTGTTTTTT.

V and J are TRBV5-1 and TRBJ2-7, with TRBD2 matching 13 bases. The CDR3 has 16 amino acids. Trimming took 4 bases from V and 0 from J; bases not matched to a gene: 4. Germline assignment: CDR1 SGHRS and CDR2 YFSETQ. CDR3: CASSPRTSGSSYEQYF. The CDR3 DNA sequence: TGCGCCAGCAGCCCCAGGACTAGCGGGAGCTCCTACGAGCAGTACTTC.

The chain recombines TRBV2 with TRBJ1-1, with 7 bases identical to TRBD1. The CDR3 length is 12 residues. From germline, CDR1 is SNHLY and CDR2 FYNNEI. With V trimmed by 5 bases and J by 6 bases, 3 bases remained unmatched. DNA of the CDR3: TGTGCCAGCAGTAGACAGGGCCCTGAAGCTTTCTTT. It is translated as CASSRQGPEAFF.

J is TRBJ2-1 and V is TRBV2; 10 nucleotides line up with TRBD2. CDR1 and CDR2 from the germline V gene are SNHLY and FYNNEI. The CDR3 has 15 amino acids. After removal of 3 bases from V and 5 bases from J, the junction contained 4 bases not matched to a gene. DNA for the CDR3: TGTGCCAGCAGTGATTTACTAGCGGGGAACAATGAGCAGTTCTTC. As protein: CASSDLLAGNNEQFF. The full variable domain, in which reference TRBV2 and TRBJ2-1 provide the parts outside the CDR3, is EPEVTQTPSHQVTQMGQEVILRCVPISNHLYFYWYRQILGQKVEFLVSFYNNEISEKSEIFDDQFSVERPDGSNFTLKIRSTKLEDSAMYFCASSDLLAGNNEQFFGPGTRLTVL.

V gene TRBV18 combines with J gene TRBJ2-7; 10 positions agree with TRBD1. The V gene's germline CDR1 is KGHSH and CDR2 LQKENI. V gave up 3 bases and J gave up 7 bases; unmatched junction bases: 9. This CDR3 has 15 amino acids. CDR3 in amino acids: CASSPPTGGPWEQYF. CDR3 DNA sequence: TGTGCCAGCTCACCGCCGACAGGGGGCCCATGGGAGCAGTACTTC.

The rearrangement joins TRBV4-3 to TRBJ1-2; 7 nucleotides line up with TRBD1. The CDR3 is made up of 20 amino acids. Per germline, CDR1 LGHNA and CDR2 YSLEER. The junction had 20 bases not matched to a gene; V was cut back by 0 bases and J by 4 bases. Here the CDR3 DNA reads TGCGCCAGCAGCCAAGATGTCGGTTCACCTTACAGGGGAGTGGGCTATGGCTACACCTTC. Protein: CASSQDVGSPYRGVGYGYTF.

The rearrangement links TRBV2 to TRBJ1-6; the D gene is possibly TRBD1 (6 bases). Looked up from germline, CDR1 is SNHLY and CDR2 is FYNNEI. This CDR3 contains 15 residues. V lost 6 bases and J lost 5, with 14 bases in between. The CDR3 reads CASRARTAHNSPLHF. CDR3 DNA: TGTGCCAGCAGAGCGAGGACAGCTCATAATTCACCCCTCCACTTT.

The rearrangement uses TRBV6-1 and TRBJ2-2, with D perhaps matching TRBD2 (5 bases). Germline CDR1 MNHNS, CDR2 SASEGT. V was shortened by 3 bases and J by 5 bases, with 10 bases between the two germline ends. The CDR3 runs to 14 residues. This chain's CDR3 is CASSDQTTTGELFF. In nucleotides, the CDR3 is TGTGCCAGCAGTGACCAGACTACTACCGGGGAGCTGTTTTTT.

The V call is TRBV11-2, the J call TRBJ2-7; possible D gene TRBD1, 5 bases. Trimming left V 3 bases short and J 5 bases short, with 14 bases between. The germline V gene encodes CDR1 SGHAT and CDR2 FQNNGV. The CDR3 totals 14 residues. This CDR3 reads CASSFLQGFHEQYF. CDR3 DNA: TGTGCCAGCAGCTTCCTCCAGGGATTCCACGAGCAGTACTTC. Complete variable domain (other parts from reference TRBV11-2 and TRBJ2-7): EAGVAQSPRYKIIEKRQSVAFWCNPISGHATLYWYQQILGQGPKLLIQFQNNGVVDDSQLPKDRFSAERLKGVDSTLKIQPAKLEDSAVYLCASSFLQGFHEQYFGPGTRLTVT.

This clone was found once. The J gene is TRBJ2-2, the V gene TRBV10-3; TRBD2 matches at 16 bases. The trim removed 10 bases at V and 4 bases at J, leaving 9 bases unmatched. CDR3 length equals 17 residues. The germline gives CDR1 ENHRY, CDR2 SYGVKD. In DNA form, the CDR3 reads TGTGCCAGCTCGGGACTAGCGGGGGGGCTCGGCACCGGGGAGCTGTTTTTT. Translating gives CASSGLAGGLGTGELFF.

This clone showed up just a few times. The chain combines TRBV15 with TRBJ1-2, with a possible D match to TRBD1 (6 bases). The CDR3 runs to 15 residues. V shed 0 bases and J shed 4 bases, with 12 bases lying between them. Germline V lookup: CDR1 LNHNV, CDR2 YYDKDF (reference sequence). The CDR3 region has the DNA TGTGCCACCAGCAGAGATCGAACAGGGTTCTATGGCTACACCTTC. Translated, it gives CATSRDRTGFYGYTF. The complete variable domain, with remaining parts taken from reference TRBV15 and TRBJ1-2, reads DAMVIQNPRYQVTQFGKPVTLSCSQTLNHNVMYWYQQKSSQAPKLLFHYYDKDFNNEADTPDNFQSRRPNTSFCFLDIRSPGLGDTAMYLCATSRDRTGFYGYTFGSGTRLTVV.

DNA for the CDR3: TGTGCCAGTAGCCGGACAGGGGGCGCTGGCTATGGCTACACCTTC. This encodes CASSRTGGAGYGYTF. The rearrangement joins TRBV19 to TRBJ1-2; 11 bases match TRBD1. This CDR3 is built from 15 residues. Germline V lookup: CDR1 LNHDA, CDR2 SQIVND (reference sequence). V shed 6 bases and J 4 bases; nucleotides not matched to a gene: 7.

The rearrangement uses TRBV20-1 and TRBJ2-5, with 7 bases identical to TRBD2. V trimming: 3 bases; J trimming: 4 bases; junction bases outside the gene matches: 14. From germline, CDR1 is DFQATT and CDR2 SNEGSKA (reference sequence). This CDR3 is 16 amino acids long. This CDR3 is CSASGPQRGHPETQYF. The CDR3 DNA sequence: TGCAGTGCTAGTGGTCCACAGCGGGGCCACCCAGAGACCCAGTACTTC.

The chain links TRBV9 to TRBJ2-1; tentatively, D is TRBD2 (6 bases). The CDR3 is 14 residues long. The V end lost 4 bases, the J end lost 5 bases, and 13 bases lay between the germline ends. CDR1 and CDR2 from the germline V gene are SGDLS and YYNGEE. In DNA, the CDR3 is TGTGCCAGCAGCCCCGGAGGGGAAAACAATGAGCAGTTCTTC. The encoded protein is CASSPGGENNEQFF.

This chain connects TRBV5-1 to TRBJ2-7; D unclear. Germline V lookup: CDR1 SGHRS, CDR2 YFSETQ. This CDR3 is built from 16 residues. The ends were cut back, 0 bases at V and 3 bases at J, with 16 bases in the middle. The CDR3 protein is CASSLAGGAGYYEQYF. The CDR3 coding sequence is TGCGCCAGCAGCTTGGCCGGCGGCGCTGGATACTACGAGCAGTACTTC.

The chain has TRBV28 and TRBJ2-7, with D maybe TRBD1 (6 bases). The germline V gene has CDR1 MDHEN and CDR2 SYDVKM. V lost 6 bases, J lost 3 bases, and 18 bases lay in between. This CDR3 has 15 amino acids. The CDR3 coding sequence is TGTGCCAGCAGCCCCACAGGGAATTCTCTCTACGAGCAGTACTTC. It is translated as CASSPTGNSLYEQYF.

With respect to this clone: Other DNA sequences in this sample translate to the same CDR3. The V call is TRBV5-1, the J call TRBJ2-1; maybe TRBD1 (6 bases). Trimming removed 2 bases at V and 8 bases at J, with 11 bases between. This CDR3 is 13 amino acids long. Germline CDR1 is SGHRS and CDR2 is YFSETQ. The CDR3 is CASSFLRGHEQFF. CDR3 in DNA: TGCGCCAGCAGCTTCCTCAGGGGCCATGAGCAGTTCTTC.

This clone was recorded once. J is TRBJ2-7 and V is TRBV5-1; tentative D call: TRBD1 (8 bases). The CDR3 loop spans 17 amino acids. Per the germline V gene, CDR1 is SGHRS and CDR2 is YFSETQ. Trimming left V 4 bases short and J 4 bases short, with 24 bases between. CDR3 in amino acids: CASSLGQGGIIFYEQYF. CDR3 nucleotide sequence: TGCGCCAGCAGCCTAGGACAGGGAGGGATAATTTTTTACGAGCAGTACTTC.

The chain recombines TRBV4-3 with TRBJ1-1; TRBD1 might be the D (6 bases). Germline V gene sequence: CDR1 LGHNA, CDR2 YSLEER. This CDR3 has 14 amino acids. Trimming stripped 0 bases from V and 11 bases from J, with 16 bases between. In DNA, the CDR3 is TGCGCCAGCAGCCAAGATGGTAGCAGGGGAGTCGCTTTCTTT. The encoded protein is CASSQDGSRGVAFF.

The rearrangement joins TRBV2 to TRBJ1-1, with D possibly matching TRBD1 (5 bases). Germline V gene data show CDR1 as SNHLY and CDR2 as FYNNEI. The length of the CDR3 is 14 residues. The V end was cut by 8 bases, the J end by 5 bases, with 18 bases between. In nucleotides, the CDR3 is TGTGCCAGCTCGCAGGTGGGGGGAAGTACTGAAGCTTTCTTT. Its protein is CASSQVGGSTEAFF. Drawing the rest from reference TRBV2 and TRBJ1-1, the complete variable domain is EPEVTQTPSHQVTQMGQEVILRCVPISNHLYFYWYRQILGQKVEFLVSFYNNEISEKSEIFDDQFSVERPDGSNFTLKIRSTKLEDSAMYFCASSQVGGSTEAFFGQGTRLTVV.